One and the same sample provided the 25 T cell receptor beta chains below, sequenced in a study of shared clonotypes between healthy human individuals. Here immunoSEQ multiplex PCR was the method, and the copy in TCRdb shows in-frame clones only, minus some. The repertoire holds 660,000 or so clones, with 95% to 97% as singletons. The naive CD8 subset, CD45RO-negative cells positively selected for CCR7, excluded terminally differentiated effector memory CD45RA+ cells. The sample taken for sequencing was naive CD8+ T cells sorted from blood. Every receptor here comes from a woman aged 30 to 39 in good health.

The chain recombines TRBV28 with TRBJ1-3; the D is unclear. Germline CDR1 is MDHEN and CDR2 is SYDVKM. The ends were cut back, 7 bases at V and 1 base at J, with 5 bases in the middle. The CDR3 totals 12 residues. DNA for the CDR3: TGTGCCAGCACCCTTTCTGGAAACACCATATATTTT. Its translation: CASTLSGNTIYF. Drawing the rest from reference TRBV28 and TRBJ1-3, the complete variable domain is DVKVTQSSRYLVKRTGEKVFLECVQDMDHENMFWYRQDPGLGLRLIYFSYDVKMKEKGDIPEGYSVSREKKERFSLILESASTNQTSMYLCASTLSGNTIYFGEGSWLTVV.

V usage is TRBV5-1 and J usage is TRBJ1-2, with D possibly being TRBD1 (6 bases). Germline CDR1 and CDR2: SGHRS and YFSETQ. The ends were cut back, 0 bases at V and 0 bases at J, with 12 bases in the middle. The CDR3 loop spans 16 amino acids. The CDR3 is CASSLVGAYSNYGYTF. In nucleotides, the CDR3 is TGCGCCAGCAGCTTGGTGGGGGCGTACTCTAACTATGGCTACACCTTC.

The table lists this clone with a count of one. For the CDR3, the DNA is TGTGCCAGCAGTTCTTTCCGGACAGGGTCCAATCAGCCCCAGCATTTT. Amino acids: CASSSFRTGSNQPQHF. J is TRBJ1-5 and V is TRBV28; 8 bases match TRBD1. Germline V CDR1 and CDR2: MDHEN, SYDVKM. CDR3 length equals 16 residues. Trimming removed 4 bases from V and 3 bases from J; junction bases left unmatched: 8.

V is TRBV2 and J is TRBJ1-2; possibly TRBD1 for D (5 bases). The CDR3 length is 15 residues. Germline V gene data show CDR1 as SNHLY and CDR2 as FYNNEI. The V end was cut by 3 bases, the J end by 4 bases, with 15 bases between. CDR3 nucleotide sequence: TGTGCCAGCAGTGAGGACGGGGGGGGAAGCTATGGCTACACCTTC. Protein: CASSEDGGGSYGYTF.

The rearrangement links TRBV7-8 to TRBJ1-1; TRBD1 might be the D (5 bases). The germline CDR1 and CDR2 sequences are SGHVS and FQNEAQ. V was cut by 1 base and J by 9 bases, with 18 bases left in between. This CDR3 is 15 amino acids long. Here the CDR3 DNA reads TGTGCCAGCAGCTTAGTAGGGACCTCGGGCGAGAAAGCTTTCTTT. It is translated as CASSLVGTSGEKAFF.

This sequence joins TRBV28 and TRBJ2-5, with 7 bases fitting TRBD2. The V gene's germline CDR1 is MDHEN and CDR2 SYDVKM. The V segment lost 8 bases and the J segment 4 bases; nucleotides outside the gene matches: 13. The CDR3 totals 15 residues. The CDR3: CASCTRQGGLETQYF. CDR3 bases: TGTGCCAGCTGTACCAGGCAGGGAGGGTTAGAGACCCAGTACTTC.

The chain's CDR3 is CASSFLVADTQYF. The CDR3 DNA is TGTGCCAGCAGTTTCCTAGTAGCAGATACGCAGTATTTT. The rearrangement links TRBV28 to TRBJ2-3; D call uncertain. V was shortened by 3 bases and J by 4 bases, with 8 bases between the two germline ends. This CDR3 is built from 13 residues. CDR1 and CDR2 from the germline V gene are MDHEN and SYDVKM.

This chain uses TRBV30 with TRBJ2-7, with D tentatively TRBD2 (5 bases). This CDR3 region has 14 residues. Trimming pared 3 bases from V and 2 bases from J, leaving 14 bases between. Germline V gene sequence: CDR1 GTSNPN, CDR2 SVGIG (reference sequence). For the CDR3, the DNA is TGTGCCTGGAGCCCGGGATCCAATGCCTACGAGCAGTACTTC. It encodes CAWSPGSNAYEQYF. The full variable domain, its missing parts supplied by reference TRBV30 and TRBJ2-7, is SQTIHQWPATLVQPVGSPLSLECTVEGTSNPNLYWYRQAAGRGLQLLFYSVGIGQISSEVPQNLSASRPQDRQFILSSKKLLLSDSGFYLCAWSPGSNAYEQYFGPGTRLTVT.

The V and J genes are TRBV7-9 and TRBJ2-1; possible D gene TRBD2, 5 bases. Germline V gene lookup returns CDR1 SEHNR and CDR2 FQNEAQ (reference sequence). The CDR3 has 12 residues. The V and J ends lost 5 bases and 6 bases respectively, with 8 bases between them. DNA of the CDR3: TGTGCCAGCAGCCAAGCGGTCAATGAGCAGTTCTTC. This gives the protein CASSQAVNEQFF.

J is TRBJ2-1 and V is TRBV7-9, with D unclear. The CDR3 totals 12 residues. CDR1 is SEHNR and CDR2 is FQNEAQ in the germline V gene (reference sequence). Trimming stripped 3 bases from V and 9 bases from J, with 9 bases between. CDR3 coding DNA: TGTGCCAGCAGCTTTATGGGCGGTGAGCAGTTCTTC. Encoded protein: CASSFMGGEQFF.

The chain couples TRBV28 to TRBJ1-6; D remains unclear. V was trimmed by 5 bases and J by 0 bases, leaving 14 bases between them. Looked up from germline, CDR1 is MDHEN and CDR2 is SYDVKM. This CDR3 has 17 amino acids. The CDR3 sequence: CASSPRTASSYNSPLHF. The CDR3 DNA sequence: TGTGCCAGCAGTCCGAGGACGGCGAGCTCCTATAATTCACCCCTCCACTTT.

The chain employs TRBV6-5 and TRBJ2-1, with TRBD2 matching over 7 bases. This CDR3 spans 14 amino acids. The germline V gene has CDR1 MNHEY and CDR2 SVGAGI. J was trimmed by 8 bases and V by 10 bases; bases with no gene match: 14. CDR3 loop: CATTGGGAIDEQFF. The DNA for the CDR3 is TGTGCCACCACTGGGGGGGGAGCAATCGATGAGCAGTTCTTC.

The genes are TRBV28 and TRBJ1-1; D is unresolved. Germline V lookup: CDR1 MDHEN, CDR2 SYDVKM. V was pared by 2 bases and J by 10 bases, with 11 bases between. The CDR3 is made up of 12 amino acids. For the CDR3, the DNA is TGTGCCAGCAGTTTAGGCGGGGTCGGAGCTTTCTTT. Its translation is CASSLGGVGAFF.

The J gene is TRBJ2-1, the V gene TRBV10-2; no definite D call. This CDR3 region has 14 residues. Between the trimmed V and J ends, which lost 5 bases and 6 bases, there was a span of 14 bases. Germline-derived CDR1 and CDR2 are WSHSY and SAAADI. In DNA form, the CDR3 reads TGCGCCAGCAGTCCCTTACCCGGTTCCAATGAGCAGTTCTTC. Its protein product is CASSPLPGSNEQFF.

J is TRBJ1-5 and V is TRBV19; D is unclear. The length of the CDR3 is 13 residues. V lost 7 bases and J lost 3, with 10 bases in between. Germline loops: CDR1 LNHDA, CDR2 SQIVND (reference sequence). The chain's CDR3 is CASMSEYNQPQHF. The CDR3 nucleotides read TGTGCCAGTATGTCAGAATACAATCAGCCCCAGCATTTT. The complete variable domain, with remaining parts taken from reference TRBV19 and TRBJ1-5, reads DGGITQSPKYLFRKEGQNVTLSCEQNLNHDAMYWYRQDPGQGLRLIYYSQIVNDFQKGDIAEGYSVSREKKESFPLTVTSAQKNPTAFYLCASMSEYNQPQHFGDGTRLSIL.

The chain is built from TRBV7-9 and TRBJ2-6, with TRBD2 matching over 13 bases. This CDR3 is built from 19 residues. The J segment lost 3 bases and the V segment lost 5 bases, leaving 10 bases of the junction unmatched. The germline V gene encodes CDR1 SEHNR and CDR2 FQNEAQ (reference sequence). The CDR3 DNA reads TGTGCCAGCAGCCCCCGGACTAGCGGGAGACGTTATGGGGCCAACGTCCTGACTTTC. This gives the protein CASSPRTSGRRYGANVLTF.

The chain employs TRBV2 and TRBJ2-5, with 10 bases identical to TRBD2. The CDR3 totals 16 residues. Germline V gene data show CDR1 as SNHLY and CDR2 as FYNNEI. The V and J ends lost 2 bases and 1 base, in that order; junction bases with no gene match: 4. The CDR3 sequence: CASSEKGLAVQETQYF. In DNA form, the CDR3 reads TGTGCCAGCAGTGAAAAAGGACTAGCGGTCCAAGAGACCCAGTACTTC.

Details on this clone: Different DNA sequences within this sample yield the same CDR3. The gene calls are TRBV4-2 and TRBJ2-7, with 9 bases fitting TRBD2. With V trimmed by 4 bases and J by 3 bases, 7 bases remained unmatched. The CDR3 is made up of 15 amino acids. Per the germline V gene, CDR1 is LGHNA and CDR2 is YNFKEQ. The CDR3 is CASSPGDSGSYEQYF. CDR3 DNA sequence: TGTGCCAGCAGCCCCGGAGATAGCGGGAGCTACGAGCAGTACTTC.

This chain uses TRBV5-1 with TRBJ2-1; TRBD2 matches 13 bases. Germline V gene lookup returns CDR1 SGHRS and CDR2 YFSETQ. J lost 6 bases, V lost 0 bases, and 18 bases had no gene match. The CDR3 loop spans 21 amino acids. The CDR3 sequence: CASSLAGLAGVTRVSRNEQFF. CDR3 DNA: TGCGCCAGCAGCTTGGCCGGACTAGCGGGAGTCACCAGGGTTTCCCGCAATGAGCAGTTCTTC. Together with reference TRBV5-1 and TRBJ2-1, the CDR3 gives the full variable domain: KAGVTQTPRYLIKTRGQQVTLSCSPISGHRSVSWYQQTPGQGLQFLFEYFSETQRNKGNFPGRFSGRQFSNSRSEMNVSTLELGDSALYLCASSLAGLAGVTRVSRNEQFFGPGTRLTVL.

This clone was found a few times. The rearrangement links TRBV5-4 to TRBJ2-1; possibly TRBD1 for D (6 bases). Germline lookup yields CDR1 SGHNT and CDR2 YYREEE (reference sequence). The CDR3 is 15 amino acids. Trimming stripped 0 bases from V and 6 bases from J, with 13 bases between. The CDR3 here is CASSLATGTPNEQFF. The CDR3 region has the DNA TGTGCCAGCAGCTTGGCCACAGGGACCCCCAATGAGCAGTTCTTC.

The chain recombines TRBV9 with TRBJ2-3; no reliable D call. The length of the CDR3 is 13 residues. V was pared by 7 bases and J by 2 bases, with 11 bases between. Looked up from germline, CDR1 is SGDLS and CDR2 is YYNGEE. CDR3 protein: CASGVPHTDTQYF. CDR3 nucleotides: TGTGCCAGCGGGGTACCCCACACAGATACGCAGTATTTT.

V and J are TRBV28 and TRBJ2-3; D remains ambiguous. In germline, CDR1 is MDHEN, CDR2 SYDVKM. With 7 bases removed from V and 1 base from J, the gap between germline ends came to 6 bases. The CDR3 is 12 amino acids. CDR3 residues: CASTRGTDTQYF. The CDR3 DNA reads as TGTGCCAGCACTCGGGGCACAGATACGCAGTATTTT.

The chain joins TRBV27 to TRBJ2-7; 7 bases are shared with TRBD1. V shed 3 bases, J shed 4 bases, and the junction held 9 bases outside the gene matches. Germline values: CDR1 MNHEY, CDR2 SMNVEV (reference sequence). This CDR3 has 15 amino acids. The CDR3 loop reads CASSFASGGFYEQYF. The DNA for the CDR3 is TGTGCCAGCAGTTTTGCATCAGGGGGTTTTTACGAGCAGTACTTC.

This chain links TRBV18 with TRBJ1-2; the D gene is possibly TRBD1 (6 bases). With 3 bases removed from V and 2 bases from J, the gap between germline ends came to 13 bases. The CDR3 contains 15 residues. CDR1 is KGHSH and CDR2 is LQKENI in the germline V gene. CDR3 coding DNA: TGTGCCAGCTCACCGATACAGGGCCCCAACTATGGCTACACCTTC. Protein: CASSPIQGPNYGYTF.

The chain carries TRBV5-5 and TRBJ1-1, with D hard to call. The CDR3 extends over 15 amino acids. The germline CDR1 and CDR2 sequences are SGHKS and YYEKEE (reference sequence). V lost 2 bases and J 0 bases, leaving 11 bases between the germline ends. For the CDR3, the DNA is TGTGCCAGCAGCTTCGCGAGTAGGGTGAACACTGAAGCTTTCTTT. It is translated as CASSFASRVNTEAFF.